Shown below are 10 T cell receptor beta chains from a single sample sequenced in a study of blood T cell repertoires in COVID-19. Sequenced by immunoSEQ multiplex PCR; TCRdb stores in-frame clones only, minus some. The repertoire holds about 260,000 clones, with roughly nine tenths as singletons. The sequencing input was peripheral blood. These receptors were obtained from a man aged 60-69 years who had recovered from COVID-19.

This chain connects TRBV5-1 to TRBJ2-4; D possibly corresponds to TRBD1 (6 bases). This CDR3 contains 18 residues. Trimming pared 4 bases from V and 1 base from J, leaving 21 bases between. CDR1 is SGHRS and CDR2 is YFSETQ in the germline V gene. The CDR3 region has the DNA TGCGCCAGCAGCCCGATTATGGGAATCGACAGGGCCAAAAACATTCAGTACTTC. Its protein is CASSPIMGIDRAKNIQYF.

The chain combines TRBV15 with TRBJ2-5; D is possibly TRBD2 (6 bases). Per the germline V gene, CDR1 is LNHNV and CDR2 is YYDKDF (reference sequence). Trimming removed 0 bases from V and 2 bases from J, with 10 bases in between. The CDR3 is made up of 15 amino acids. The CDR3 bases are TGTGCCACCAGCAGAGATACCGCGGGGCAAGAGACCCAGTACTTC. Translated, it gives CATSRDTAGQETQYF.

CDR3 sequence: CASSVLAGGNIQYF. The CDR3 region has the DNA TGTGCCAGCAGTGTTCTAGCGGGGGGAAACATTCAGTACTTC. The rearrangement links TRBV5-6 to TRBJ2-4, with 11 bases matching TRBD2. V shed 5 bases and J 6 bases; nucleotides not matched to a gene: 4. Germline CDR1 and CDR2: SGHDT and YYEEEE. The CDR3 consists of 14 residues.

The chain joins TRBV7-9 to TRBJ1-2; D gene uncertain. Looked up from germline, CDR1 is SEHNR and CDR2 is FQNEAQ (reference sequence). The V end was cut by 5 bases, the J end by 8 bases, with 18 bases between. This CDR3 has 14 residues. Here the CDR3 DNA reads TGTGCCAGCAGCCGAGGAGGAGTTTTTGAGGGCTACACCTTC. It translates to CASSRGGVFEGYTF.

The CDR3 region is CASSPWTSGSSGANVLTF. The CDR3 DNA reads as TGTGCCAGCAGTCCCTGGACTAGCGGCTCCTCTGGGGCCAACGTCCTGACTTTC. The chain recombines TRBV6-6 with TRBJ2-6, with 10 bases aligning to TRBD2. In germline, CDR1 is MNHNY, CDR2 SVGAGI (reference sequence). CDR3 length: 18 amino acids. The ends lost 5 bases at V and 0 bases at J; junction bases unmatched: 7.

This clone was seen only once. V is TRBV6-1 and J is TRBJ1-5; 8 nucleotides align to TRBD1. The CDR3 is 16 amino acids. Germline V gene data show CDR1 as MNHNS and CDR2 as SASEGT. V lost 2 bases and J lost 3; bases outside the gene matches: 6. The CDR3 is CASSETGQGPNQPQHF. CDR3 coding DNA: TGTGCCAGCAGTGAAACCGGACAGGGTCCCAATCAGCCCCAGCATTTT.

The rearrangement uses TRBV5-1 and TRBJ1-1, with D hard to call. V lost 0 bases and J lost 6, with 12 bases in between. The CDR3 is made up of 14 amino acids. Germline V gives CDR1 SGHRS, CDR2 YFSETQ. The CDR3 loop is CASSLVSVSAEAFF. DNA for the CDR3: TGCGCCAGCAGCTTGGTTAGCGTCTCGGCTGAAGCTTTCTTT.

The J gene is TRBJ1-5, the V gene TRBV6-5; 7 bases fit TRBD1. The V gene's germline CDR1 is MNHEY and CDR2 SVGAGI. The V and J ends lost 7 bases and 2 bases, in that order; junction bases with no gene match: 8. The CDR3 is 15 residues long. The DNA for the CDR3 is TGTGCCAGCACCCATAAAACAGGGGGCAATCAGCCCCAGCATTTT. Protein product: CASTHKTGGNQPQHF.

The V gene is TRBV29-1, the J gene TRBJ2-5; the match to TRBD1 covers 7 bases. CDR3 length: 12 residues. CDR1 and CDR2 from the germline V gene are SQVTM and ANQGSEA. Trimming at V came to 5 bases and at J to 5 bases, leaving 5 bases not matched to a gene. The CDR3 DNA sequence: TGCAGCGTTCTCCAGGGGGATGAGACCCAGTACTTC. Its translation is CSVLQGDETQYF.

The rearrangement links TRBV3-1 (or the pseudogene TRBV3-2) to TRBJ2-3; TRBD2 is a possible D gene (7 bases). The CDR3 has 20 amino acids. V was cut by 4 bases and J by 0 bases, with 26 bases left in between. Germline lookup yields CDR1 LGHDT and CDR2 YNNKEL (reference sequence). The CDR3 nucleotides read TGTGCCAGCAGCCCCGTTTTGGGGGGGCTCTCTCCCTCTAGCACAGATACGCAGTATTTT. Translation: CASSPVLGGLSPSSTDTQYF.